Listed here are 4 T cell receptor beta chains from one sample, sequenced in a study of T cell responses to AZD1222 COVID-19 vaccine. The repertoire was sequenced with immunoSEQ multiplex PCR; TCRdb's copy has only in-frame clones and lacks some. This table holds 130,000 to 150,000 clones, about 91% found once. The source material was peripheral blood, sampled on day 0 of AZD1222 vaccination. All receptors come from an adult in good health.

The rearrangement links TRBV12-3 or TRBV12-4 to TRBJ1-2, with 7 bases aligning to TRBD1. The CDR3 loop spans 13 amino acids. V shed 7 bases and J 6 bases; nucleotides not matched to a gene: 8. The CDR3 sequence is CASTSTGRDGYTF. The CDR3 DNA follows: TGTGCCAGCACCTCGACAGGGAGGGATGGCTACACCTTC.

V usage is TRBV7-9 and J usage is TRBJ2-2; D remains unclear. The ends were cut back, 1 base at V and 2 bases at J, with 5 bases in the middle. Germline V gene lookup returns CDR1 SEHNR and CDR2 FQNEAQ (reference sequence). The CDR3 covers 14 residues. The CDR3 nucleotides are TGTGCCAGCAGCTTAGAAGGCAACACCGGGGAGCTGTTTTTT. It translates to CASSLEGNTGELFF.

CDR3 in DNA: TGTGCCAGCAGCTTAGGCGCAGCGACAGACTACACCTTC. Translating it yields CASSLGAATDYTF. J is TRBJ1-2 and V is TRBV7-9, with TRBD1 as a possible D gene (5 bases). The V gene lost 1 base and the J gene lost 10 bases, with 13 bases spanning the gap. Germline V gene lookup returns CDR1 SEHNR and CDR2 FQNEAQ (reference sequence). The CDR3 runs to 13 residues.

On this clone: The junction departs from the called germline gene at one end, perhaps through a read error. This sequence joins TRBV7-7 and TRBJ2-2; 9 nucleotides align to TRBD1. This CDR3 has 17 amino acids. The germline V gene has CDR1 SSHAT and CDR2 FNYEAQ (reference sequence). The CDR3 spells CASSLTRDRVVSGELFF. The DNA of the CDR3 is TGTGCTAGCAGCTTAACAAGGGACAGGGTCGTATCCGGGGAGCTGTTTTTT.